This TCR beta chain was sequenced during a study of cytomegalovirus exposure and HLA in healthy donors. The PCR had 60 Vbeta and 13 Jbeta primers. This table comes from immunoSEQ multiplex PCR, and its TCRdb copy is limited to in-frame clones, with some not included. The sample gives around 130,000 clones, approximately 80% of which show up once; about 2.9% is in the top ten. For this clone: What it recognizes is unknown.

The study's findings and limits: Sequencing artifact likely explains a cluster of highly shared sequence variants.

The germline V and J ends were trimmed by 5 bases and 2 bases, with 9 bases remaining between them. CDR1 MRHNA and CDR2 SNTAGT come from the germline V gene. The CDR3 is 14 amino acids. V and J are TRBV6-4 and TRBJ2-2; possibly TRBD1 for D (6 bases). Sequenced input: PBMCs. This TCR was recovered from a boy younger than 10 in good health and CMV-seronegative. CDR3 DNA: TGTGCCAGCAGTCGGGACACAAACACCGGGGAGCTGTTTTTT. This sequence encodes CASSRDTNTGELFF.